This T cell receptor (beta chain) is from a study of blood T cell repertoires in COVID-19. In terms of age and location, participants ranged from roughly 18 to 90 years and lived in fewer than 30 US areas. V lost 0 bases and J lost 5, with 13 bases in between. The CDR3 has 16 amino acids. CDR1 and CDR2 from the germline V gene are MNHEY and SMNVEV (reference sequence). Measured with immunoSEQ multiplex PCR; TCRdb has only the in-frame clones, and not every one. The sample has 160,000 or so clones; around 80% are singletons. Sequencing was done on a sample of PBMCs or T cells enriched from blood (not recorded which). The origin of this receptor is a woman between 50 and 59 years old who had recovered from COVID-19. The V call is TRBV27, the J call TRBJ1-4; D not resolved. The CDR3 spells CASSLSARLLNEKLFF. The CDR3 DNA is TGTGCCAGCAGTTTATCGGCCAGGCTTTTAAATGAAAAACTGTTTTTT.